This entry features one T cell receptor beta chain sequence. The antigen remains undetermined. This record belongs to a study of T cell clonotyping in hematopoietic cell transplantation. Across the whole study: Cytoreduction preceded collection of pretransplant recipient samples. General observations from the study: Few recipient clonotypes overlapped donors; over 95% were de novo at given depth.

In germline, CDR1 is MDHEN, CDR2 SYDVKM. V was cut by 5 bases and J by 3 bases, with 10 bases left in between. The CDR3 has 13 amino acids. Time point defined: recipient sample about 28 days before transplant, after cytoreduction. Recipients were bled about 28 days pretransplant and at posttransplant days 30, 100, 180. Only in-frame clones appear in the TCRdb table, and some are missing; sequencing was by immunoSEQ multiplex PCR. Among about 41,000 clones listed, 85% were seen once. The chain uses TRBV28 and TRBJ1-2; TRBD1 might be the D (6 bases). The sequenced sample was peripheral blood mononuclear cells, obtained before stem cell transplant. The receptor was derived from a man aged 55 to 69 with acute myeloid leukemia. Some clones in this sample may be carry-over from other donors' samples. CDR3 sequence (DNA): TGTGCCAGCAGTCCTCGACAGGACTATGGCTACACCTTC. Translation: CASSPRQDYGYTF.